The 27 T cell receptor beta chains below come from one sample, sequenced in a study of OX40 agonist ivuxolimab in advanced cancers. Sequencing was performed with immunoSEQ multiplex PCR; in TCRdb, only in-frame clones are kept and a portion is missing. The sample holds 40,000 to 60,000 clones, 88% seen once. This material consisted of CD4+ or CD8+ T cells sorted from blood, taken in a trial of the OX40 agonist ivuxolimab. The receptors were sampled from an adult with an advanced solid tumor such as melanoma, head and neck, liver or kidney cancer.

V and J are TRBV6-5 and TRBJ1-1; D remains ambiguous. The CDR3 is made up of 13 amino acids. Trimming removed 5 bases from V and 2 bases from J, with 9 bases in between. Germline loops: CDR1 MNHEY, CDR2 SVGAGI. CDR3 in amino acids: CASSRGPNTEAFF. The CDR3 nucleotides are TGTGCCAGCAGTCGAGGCCCCAACACTGAAGCTTTCTTT.

In DNA form, the CDR3 reads TGTGCCAGCTCACAGGGGGCTTCTAACTATGGCTACACCTTC. Translating it yields CASSQGASNYGYTF. This chain connects TRBV18 to TRBJ1-2; 7 nucleotides match TRBD1. Germline values: CDR1 KGHSH, CDR2 LQKENI. CDR3 length equals 14 residues. V gave up 4 bases and J gave up 0 bases; unmatched junction bases: 2.

The chain combines TRBV5-8 with TRBJ2-2; 9 nucleotides match TRBD1. V shed 4 bases and J 7 bases; nucleotides not matched to a gene: 5. Looked up from germline, CDR1 is SGHTS and CDR2 is YDEGEE. The CDR3 has 14 residues. The CDR3 nucleotides are TGTGCCAGCAGCCCGGGACAGGGAATCGGGGAGCTGTTTTTT. It is translated as CASSPGQGIGELFF.

CDR3 sequence: CASSIALRDRETSPLHF. The DNA of the CDR3 is TGTGCCAGTAGTATAGCCCTCCGGGACCGGGAAACCTCACCCCTCCACTTT. The gene calls are TRBV19 and TRBJ1-6, with a tentative D call TRBD1 (5 bases). The germline V gene encodes CDR1 LNHDA and CDR2 SQIVND (reference sequence). V lost 1 base to trimming and J lost 10 bases, with 20 bases between them. The length of the CDR3 is 17 residues. The variable domain in full, with the rest retrieved from reference TRBV19 and TRBJ1-6, is DGGITQSPKYLFRKEGQNVTLSCEQNLNHDAMYWYRQDPGQGLRLIYYSQIVNDFQKGDIAEGYSVSREKKESFPLTVTSAQKNPTAFYLCASSIALRDRETSPLHFGNGTRLTVT.

The V gene is TRBV11-3, the J gene TRBJ2-7; D unclear. This CDR3 comprises 13 residues. The germline V gene encodes CDR1 SGHNT and CDR2 YENEEA. V was trimmed by 5 bases and J by 0 bases, leaving 8 bases between them. The CDR3 DNA reads TGTGCCAGCAGCCCCTCGAACTCCTACGAGCAGTACTTC. Translation: CASSPSNSYEQYF.

J is TRBJ2-5 and V is TRBV7-6; tentatively, D is TRBD1 (6 bases). CDR3 length: 14 amino acids. Trimming removed 5 bases from V and 2 bases from J, with 12 bases in between. The germline V gene encodes CDR1 SGHVS and CDR2 FNYEAQ. CDR3 sequence reads: CASSQGQLQETQYF. DNA for the CDR3: TGTGCCAGCAGCCAAGGACAGTTGCAAGAGACCCAGTACTTC.

This chain uses TRBV6-5 with TRBJ2-7; 8 positions match TRBD2. This CDR3 has 15 residues. The V gene's germline CDR1 is MNHEY and CDR2 SVGAGI. J gave up 4 bases and V 6 bases, and 11 bases lay outside the gene matches. CDR3 bases: TGTGCCAGCAGCCCGGCGGGCGGGGGGTTTTACGAGCAGTACTTC. Encoded protein: CASSPAGGGFYEQYF.

The J gene is TRBJ1-2, the V gene TRBV28, with D unresolved. CDR1 is MDHEN, CDR2 SYDVKM, per germline. The CDR3 covers 14 residues. V gave up 3 bases and J gave up 3 bases, with 11 bases separating them. The CDR3 here is CASSLMAGDYGYTF. The CDR3, as DNA: TGTGCCAGCAGTTTGATGGCCGGTGACTATGGCTACACCTTC.

This clone was counted a single time. The V gene is TRBV19, the J gene TRBJ2-4; TRBD1 matches at 8 bases. Germline lookup yields CDR1 LNHDA and CDR2 SQIVND (reference sequence). The V gene end was trimmed by 1 base and the J gene end by 0 bases; junction bases not matched to a gene: 8. The CDR3 totals 18 residues. CDR3 coding DNA: TGTGCCAGTAGTATAGGGACAGGGACATATTCAGCCAAAAACATTCAGTACTTC. It specifies CASSIGTGTYSAKNIQYF.

On this clone: Other DNA sequences of this sample code for an identical CDR3. The chain links TRBV5-4 to TRBJ2-2, with D hard to call. Germline V lookup: CDR1 SGHNT, CDR2 YYREEE (reference sequence). The CDR3 length is 12 residues. The V and J ends lost 2 bases and 2 bases respectively, with 1 base between them. The CDR3 DNA follows: TGTGCCAGCAGCTTAAACACCGGGGAGCTGTTTTTT. It is translated as CASSLNTGELFF.

V usage is TRBV4-1 and J usage is TRBJ2-7, with 7 bases identical to TRBD1. This CDR3 has 15 amino acids. Germline V CDR1 and CDR2: MGHRA, YSYEKL. The J segment lost 0 bases and the V segment lost 2 bases, leaving 4 bases of the junction unmatched. The CDR3 DNA follows: TGCGCCAGCAGCCAAATCGGGACAGACTCCTACGAGCAGTACTTC. The encoded protein is CASSQIGTDSYEQYF.

This chain connects TRBV7-9 to TRBJ1-3; D is possibly TRBD1 (6 bases). The CDR3 runs 17 residues. V was shortened by 5 bases and J by 0 bases, with 17 bases between the two germline ends. Looked up from germline, CDR1 is SEHNR and CDR2 is FQNEAQ (reference sequence). In DNA, the CDR3 is TGTGCCAGCAGCCCGAGGGGGGCAGGGAGCTCTGGAAACACCATATATTTT. Its translation is CASSPRGAGSSGNTIYF.

V usage is TRBV6-5 and J usage is TRBJ1-2; 7 bases are shared with TRBD1. The germline CDR1 and CDR2 sequences are MNHEY and SVGAGI. CDR3 length equals 12 residues. V shed 6 bases, J shed 2 bases, and the junction held 0 bases outside the gene matches. This CDR3 reads CASRTGNYGYTF. The CDR3 nucleotides are TGTGCCAGCAGGACAGGGAACTATGGCTACACCTTC.

This clone appeared a single time. The J gene is TRBJ1-2, the V gene TRBV30; D might be TRBD1 (6 bases). Germline loops: CDR1 GTSNPN, CDR2 SVGIG (reference sequence). Between the trimmed V and J ends, which lost 4 bases and 9 bases, there was a span of 18 bases. This CDR3 contains 13 residues. The CDR3 DNA follows: TGTGCCTGGACCGAAGAAAGGGGGGGAAGCTACACCTTC. Amino acids: CAWTEERGGSYTF.

The rearrangement links TRBV11-3 to TRBJ2-4; 8 positions match TRBD1. Germline CDR1 reads SGHNT; CDR2 reads YENEEA. The CDR3 sequence is 14 residues long. V dropped 4 bases and J dropped 8; count of bases not matched to a gene: 7. CDR3 nucleotide sequence: TGTGCCAGCAGCTCTGGACAGGGTACGGACATTCAGTACTTC. It encodes CASSSGQGTDIQYF.

Written as DNA, the CDR3 is TGTGCCAGCAGTCCTACTAAAGGGGGAAATTCACCCCTCCACTTT. Its protein is CASSPTKGGNSPLHF. This chain uses TRBV6-6 with TRBJ1-6, with a possible D match to TRBD1 (6 bases). The CDR3 is 15 amino acids. V was cut by 5 bases and J by 7 bases, with 15 bases left in between. Per germline, CDR1 MNHNY and CDR2 SVGAGI (reference sequence).

The V call is TRBV4-3, the J call TRBJ2-7, with 7 positions matching TRBD1. Germline lookup yields CDR1 LGHNA and CDR2 YSLEER. After removal of 0 bases from V and 1 base from J, the junction contained 3 bases not matched to a gene. The CDR3 consists of 15 residues. In nucleotides, the CDR3 is TGCGCCAGCAGCCAAGACAAGACAGGGTCCTACGAGCAGTACTTC. Amino acid sequence: CASSQDKTGSYEQYF.

The rearrangement uses TRBV7-9 and TRBJ1-2, with D perhaps TRBD1 (5 bases). Germline V gene sequence: CDR1 SEHNR, CDR2 FQNEAQ (reference sequence). CDR3 size: 13 residues. Between the trimmed V and J ends, which lost 0 bases and 4 bases, there was a span of 6 bases. CDR3 DNA: TGTGCCAGCAGCTTAGCGGGGACCTATGGCTACACCTTC. It codes for CASSLAGTYGYTF. Full variable domain (remainder filled in from reference TRBV7-9 and TRBJ1-2): DTGVSQNPRHKITKRGQNVTFRCDPISEHNRLYWYRQTLGQGPEFLTYFQNEAQLEKSRLLSDRFSAERPKGSFSTLEIQRTEQGDSAMYLCASSLAGTYGYTFGSGTRLTVV.

This chain joins TRBV19 and TRBJ2-6; 7 bases fit TRBD2. J lost 0 bases, V lost 8 bases, and 7 bases had no gene match. Looked up from germline, CDR1 is LNHDA and CDR2 is SQIVND (reference sequence). The CDR3 covers 16 residues. CDR3 DNA sequence: TGTGCCAGTTCCCGGGACTACGGCTCTGGGGCCAACGTCCTGACTTTC. Its translation is CASSRDYGSGANVLTF.

The chain is built from TRBV30 and TRBJ2-3; TRBD2 agrees at 9 bases. After removal of 8 bases from V and 2 bases from J, the junction contained 5 bases not matched to a gene. The CDR3 contains 13 residues. The germline V gene encodes CDR1 GTSNPN and CDR2 SVGIG (reference sequence). The CDR3 nucleotides are TGTGCCGTGATAGCGGGAGACACAGATACGCAGTATTTT. Translation gives CAVIAGDTDTQYF.

The gene calls are TRBV18 and TRBJ1-1; 7 bases agree with TRBD1. The CDR3 loop spans 16 amino acids. V was clipped by 3 bases and J by 1 base; unmatched bases: 8. Germline loops: CDR1 KGHSH, CDR2 LQKENI. The CDR3: CASSPPGGFENTEAFF. The CDR3 nucleotides read TGTGCCAGCTCACCTCCAGGGGGGTTTGAGAACACTGAAGCTTTCTTT.

The chain couples TRBV7-2 to TRBJ1-2; tentative D call: TRBD1 (6 bases). V lost 7 bases to trimming and J lost 4 bases, with 22 bases between them. The CDR3 has 16 residues. Per the germline V gene, CDR1 is SGHTA and CDR2 is FQGNSA. This chain's CDR3 is CASTSGVGGASYGYTF. CDR3 DNA sequence: TGTGCCAGCACCTCCGGCGTGGGGGGGGCAAGCTATGGCTACACCTTC.

A single count supports this clone. The chain recombines TRBV5-6 with TRBJ2-2, with unresolved D. V lost 4 bases to trimming and J lost 2 bases, with 12 bases between them. Per germline, CDR1 SGHDT and CDR2 YYEEEE. This CDR3 is 15 amino acids long. This chain's CDR3 is CASSRMGGNTGELFF. CDR3 in DNA: TGTGCCAGCAGCCGGATGGGTGGAAACACCGGGGAGCTGTTTTTT.

This clone was detected a few times. V gene TRBV30 combines with J gene TRBJ1-5; D possibly corresponds to TRBD1 (5 bases). CDR3 length: 13 residues. Germline assignment: CDR1 GTSNPN and CDR2 SVGIG (reference sequence). V was cut by 5 bases and J by 3 bases, with 11 bases left in between. CDR3 nucleotide sequence: TGTGCCTGGGGAAAGGGGAACAATCAGCCCCAGCATTTT. This encodes CAWGKGNNQPQHF.

V gene TRBV5-6 combines with J gene TRBJ2-7; D possibly matches TRBD1 or TRBD2 (5 bases each). Trimming cost V 2 bases and J 3 bases, with 15 bases left between them. Germline values: CDR1 SGHDT, CDR2 YYEEEE. The CDR3 is 15 residues long. The CDR3 is CASSLTGPGNYEQYF. The CDR3 coding sequence is TGTGCCAGCAGCTTAACGGGACCGGGAAACTACGAGCAGTACTTC. The full variable domain, with the rest looked up from reference TRBV5-6 and TRBJ2-7, is DAGVTQSPTHLIKTRGQQVTLRCSPKSGHDTVSWYQQALGQGPQFIFQYYEEEERQRGNFPDRFSGHQFPNYSSELNVNALLLGDSALYLCASSLTGPGNYEQYFGPGTRLTVT.

The rearrangement joins TRBV5-1 to TRBJ2-6; weak D call: TRBD2 (6 bases). The V gene's germline CDR1 is SGHRS and CDR2 YFSETQ. The CDR3 is 16 amino acids. V was clipped by 7 bases and J by 0 bases, with 14 bases between them. The CDR3 nucleotides read TGCGCCAGCGGAGGGGTCCCTCTCTCTGGGGCCAACGTCCTGACTTTC. This translates into CASGGVPLSGANVLTF.

This clone was seen only once. V usage is TRBV7-9 and J usage is TRBJ2-3; 11 bases match TRBD2. The germline gives CDR1 SEHNR, CDR2 FQNEAQ (reference sequence). Trimming cost V 5 bases and J 2 bases; bases outside gene matches: 6. This CDR3 region has 16 residues. CDR3 in amino acids: CASSEGTSGNTDTQYF. DNA for the CDR3: TGTGCCAGCAGCGAAGGGACTAGCGGTAACACAGATACGCAGTATTTT.